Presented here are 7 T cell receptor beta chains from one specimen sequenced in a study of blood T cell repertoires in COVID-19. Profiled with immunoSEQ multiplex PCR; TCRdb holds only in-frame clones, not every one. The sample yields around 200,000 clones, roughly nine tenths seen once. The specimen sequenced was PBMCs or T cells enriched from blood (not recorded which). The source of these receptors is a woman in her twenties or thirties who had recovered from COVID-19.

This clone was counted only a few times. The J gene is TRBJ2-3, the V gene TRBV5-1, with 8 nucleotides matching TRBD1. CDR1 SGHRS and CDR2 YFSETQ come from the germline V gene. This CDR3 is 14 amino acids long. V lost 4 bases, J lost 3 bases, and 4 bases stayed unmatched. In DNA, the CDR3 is TGCGCCAGCAGCCCTCGGACAGGGACAGATACGCAGTATTTT. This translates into CASSPRTGTDTQYF.

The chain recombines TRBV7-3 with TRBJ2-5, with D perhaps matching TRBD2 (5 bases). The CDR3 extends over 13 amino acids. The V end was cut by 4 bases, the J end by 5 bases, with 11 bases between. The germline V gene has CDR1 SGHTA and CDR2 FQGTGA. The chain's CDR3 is CASSSRRGETQYF. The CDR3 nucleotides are TGTGCCAGCAGCTCGCGGAGAGGGGAGACCCAGTACTTC.

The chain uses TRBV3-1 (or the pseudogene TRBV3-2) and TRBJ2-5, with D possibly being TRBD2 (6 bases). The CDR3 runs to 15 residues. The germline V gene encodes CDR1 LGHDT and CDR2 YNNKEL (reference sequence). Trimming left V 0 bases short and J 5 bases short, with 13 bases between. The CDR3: CASSQDPGVRETQYF. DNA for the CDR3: TGTGCCAGCAGCCAAGATCCGGGGGTGAGGGAGACCCAGTACTTC.

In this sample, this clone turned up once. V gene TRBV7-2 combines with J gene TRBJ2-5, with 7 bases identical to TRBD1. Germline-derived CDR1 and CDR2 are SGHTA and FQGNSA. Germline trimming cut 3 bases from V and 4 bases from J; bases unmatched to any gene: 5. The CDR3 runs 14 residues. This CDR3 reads CASSFQTGPETQYF. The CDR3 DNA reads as TGTGCCAGCAGCTTTCAGACAGGGCCAGAGACCCAGTACTTC.

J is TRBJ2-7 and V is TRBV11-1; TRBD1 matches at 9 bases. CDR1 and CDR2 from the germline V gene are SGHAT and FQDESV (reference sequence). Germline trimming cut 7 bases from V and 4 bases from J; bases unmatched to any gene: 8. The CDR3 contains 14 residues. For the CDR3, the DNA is TGTGCCAGCACCTCCAGGACAGGGGCTTACGAGCAGTACTTC. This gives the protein CASTSRTGAYEQYF.

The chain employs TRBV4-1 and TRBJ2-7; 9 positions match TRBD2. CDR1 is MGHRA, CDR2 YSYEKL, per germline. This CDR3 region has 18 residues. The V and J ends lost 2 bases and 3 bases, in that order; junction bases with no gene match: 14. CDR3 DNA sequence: TGCGCCAGCAGCCAACCCCTGCGGGGGGGCTCGGGAAGCTACGAGCAGTACTTC. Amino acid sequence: CASSQPLRGGSGSYEQYF.

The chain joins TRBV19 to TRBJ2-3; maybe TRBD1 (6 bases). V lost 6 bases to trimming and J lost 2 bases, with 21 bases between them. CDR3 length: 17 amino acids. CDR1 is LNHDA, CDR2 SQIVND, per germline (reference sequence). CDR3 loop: CASRVSGHLLDTDTQYF. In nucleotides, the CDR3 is TGTGCCAGTAGGGTTTCGGGACACCTTCTCGACACAGATACGCAGTATTTT.